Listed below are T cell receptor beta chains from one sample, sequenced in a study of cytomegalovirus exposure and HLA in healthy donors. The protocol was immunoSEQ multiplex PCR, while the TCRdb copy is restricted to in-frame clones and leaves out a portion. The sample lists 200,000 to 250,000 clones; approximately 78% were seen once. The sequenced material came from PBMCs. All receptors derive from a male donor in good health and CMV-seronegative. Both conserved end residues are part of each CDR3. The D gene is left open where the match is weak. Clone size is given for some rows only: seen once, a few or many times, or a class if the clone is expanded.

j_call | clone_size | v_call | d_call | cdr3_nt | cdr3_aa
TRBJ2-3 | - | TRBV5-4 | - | TGTGCCAGCAGTCCGGGCGACAGAGTCACAGATACGCAGTATTTT | CASSPGDRVTDTQYF
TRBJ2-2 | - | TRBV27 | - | TGTGCCAGCACCAAGGGTGCGGGAGGGGAGCTGTTTTTT | CASTKGAGGELFF
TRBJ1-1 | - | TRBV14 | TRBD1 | TGTGCCAGCAGCCAAGATTTGCAGGGGGCTTGGAACACTGAAGCTTTCTTT | CASSQDLQGAWNTEAFF
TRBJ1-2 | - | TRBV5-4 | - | TGTGCCAGCAGCTTGTTAGGGGGCTATGGCTACACCTTC | CASSLLGGYGYTF
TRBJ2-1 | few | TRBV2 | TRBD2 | TGTGCCAGCAGTGCCCTAGCGGGAGTCTCGCGGGAGCAGTTCTTC | CASSALAGVSREQFF
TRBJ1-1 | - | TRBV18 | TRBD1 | TGTGCCAGCTCACTTGGGACAGGGGACACTGAAGCTTTCTTT | CASSLGTGDTEAFF
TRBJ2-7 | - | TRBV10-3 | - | TGTGCCATCTCTCGGGTAGCGGATTACGAGCAGTACTTC | CAISRVADYEQYF
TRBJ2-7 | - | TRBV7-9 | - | TGTGCCAGCAGCTTGATAGAGTCCTACGAGCAGTACTTC | CASSLIESYEQYF
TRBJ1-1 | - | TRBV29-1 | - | TGCAGCGTTGTTCGGGGGGAGACTGAAGCTTTCTTT | CSVVRGETEAFF
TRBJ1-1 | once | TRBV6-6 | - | TGTGCCAGCAGTAAACAGGTTTACACTGAAGCTTTCTTT | CASSKQVYTEAFF
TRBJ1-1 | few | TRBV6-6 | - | TGTGCCAGCACGGCAGGGTTCACTGAAGCTTTCTTT | CASTAGFTEAFF
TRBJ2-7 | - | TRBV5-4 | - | TGTGCCAGCAGCTTTCCAGGGCTCAGGGACTACGAGCAGTACTTC | CASSFPGLRDYEQYF
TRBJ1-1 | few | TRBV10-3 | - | TGTGCCATCAGTGACCCCACAGCCAGGAACACTGAAGCTTTCTTT | CAISDPTARNTEAFF
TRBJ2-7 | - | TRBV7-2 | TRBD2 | TGTGCCAGCAGCTTAGGACGGGGGGTAGCCGAATACTACGAGCAGTACTTC | CASSLGRGVAEYYEQYF
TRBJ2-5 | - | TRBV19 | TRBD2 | TGTGCCAGTAGTATGTCTAGCGGGGGGGCAGGGACCCAGTACTTC | CASSMSSGGAGTQYF
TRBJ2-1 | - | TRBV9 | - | TGTGCCAGCAGCGCTAACAATGAGCAGTTCTTC | CASSANNEQFF
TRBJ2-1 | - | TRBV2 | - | TGTGCCAGCCCCCCCGGGGTTTCGCAGTTCTTC | CASPPGVSQFF
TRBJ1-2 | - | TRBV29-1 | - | TGCAGCGTCGGGGGCTACACCTTC | CSVGGYTF
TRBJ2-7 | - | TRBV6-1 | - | TGTGCCAGCATATCTATAGAGGCTAACTACGAGCAGTACTTC | CASISIEANYEQYF
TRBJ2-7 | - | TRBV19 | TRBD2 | TGTGCCAGTAGTATGACTAGCCTTCACGAGCAGTACTTC | CASSMTSLHEQYF
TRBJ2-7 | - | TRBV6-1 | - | TGTGCCAGCAGGCAGGGAGGCTACGAGCAGTACTTC | CASRQGGYEQYF
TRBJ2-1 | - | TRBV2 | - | TGTGCCAGCAGTGTCGGAGGGAGTGAGCAGTTCTTC | CASSVGGSEQFF
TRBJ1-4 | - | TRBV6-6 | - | TGTGCCAGCAGTTACGAGGGCGGTAATGAAAAACTGTTTTTT | CASSYEGGNEKLFF
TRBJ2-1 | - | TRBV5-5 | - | TGTGCCAGCAGCTTGGAATTGTTATCCTCCTACAATGAGCAGTTCTTC | CASSLELLSSYNEQFF
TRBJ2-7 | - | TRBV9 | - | TGTGCCAGCAGCCCTCCTATCCTCTACGAGCAGTACTTC | CASSPPILYEQYF
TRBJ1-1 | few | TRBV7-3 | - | TGTGCCAGCAGCTTAACACGGTTTGGGGCGACTGAAGCTTTCTTT | CASSLTRFGATEAFF
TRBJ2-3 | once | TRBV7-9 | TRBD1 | TGTGCCAGCAGCTTGACAGGGGTTGCAGATACGCAGTATTTT | CASSLTGVADTQYF
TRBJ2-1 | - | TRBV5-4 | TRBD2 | TGTGCCAGCAGCTCGGTAACTAGCGGTCTTCGCCATGAGCAGTTCTTC | CASSSVTSGLRHEQFF
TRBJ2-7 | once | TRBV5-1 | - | TGCGCCAGCAGCTTTGGGGGCGGCTCCTACGAGCAGTACTTC | CASSFGGGSYEQYF
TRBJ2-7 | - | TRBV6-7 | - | TGTGCCAGCGTCCGTTTTGGGGCCAACCTTACCTACGAGCAGTACTTC | CASVRFGANLTYEQYF
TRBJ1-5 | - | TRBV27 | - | TGTGCCAGCAGTCCATCAGCGAGCAATCAGCCCCAGCATTTT | CASSPSASNQPQHF
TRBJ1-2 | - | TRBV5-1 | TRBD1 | TGCGCCAGCAGCGTCGTGGAGGGGGCCGGTCATCTCGGAGGCTACACCTTC | CASSVVEGAGHLGGYTF
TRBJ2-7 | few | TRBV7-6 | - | TGTGCCAGCAGCCAAACCCCGGACAGAACCTACGAGCAGTACTTC | CASSQTPDRTYEQYF
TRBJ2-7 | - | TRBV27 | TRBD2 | TGTGCCAGCAGTTCCCGGACTAGCGGGAGGGTTTACGAGCAGTACTTC | CASSSRTSGRVYEQYF
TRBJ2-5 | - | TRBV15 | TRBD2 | TGTGCCACCAGTCCAGCGGGGACCCAAGAGACCCAGTACTTC | CATSPAGTQETQYF
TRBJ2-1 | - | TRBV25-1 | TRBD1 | TGTGCCAGCAGTGAATCCAGGGGGAAACTTTACAATGAGCAGTTCTTC | CASSESRGKLYNEQFF
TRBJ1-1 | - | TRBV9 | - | TGTGCCAGCAGCGTACAGGGCGGGAACACTGAAGCTTTCTTT | CASSVQGGNTEAFF